These 27 T cell receptor beta chains originate from one sample sequenced in a study of graft-versus-host responses after intestinal transplantation. Some clones are missing from TCRdb's copy, which holds only in-frame ones; the method was immunoSEQ multiplex PCR. The table lists around 67,000 clones, 90% of them singletons, with less than 5% in the top ten. The antigens these receptors bind are not known. The sample in question was unstimulated CD8+ T cells sorted from spleen or lymph node cells, obtained before transplant. Source of these receptors: a human donor who was the organ donor for an intestinal transplant.

By share of the sample, this clone is medium-sized. This sequence joins TRBV10-2 and TRBJ2-7, with D possibly matching TRBD1 (6 bases). Germline CDR1 reads WSHSY; CDR2 reads SAAADI. This CDR3 has 15 amino acids. The V end lost 0 bases, the J end lost 3 bases, and 12 bases lay between the germline ends. CDR3 nucleotide sequence: TGCGCCAGCAGTGAGTCTGCTTCAGGGGTCTACGAGCAGTACGTC. Translation: CASSESASGVYEQYV.

This rearrangement joins TRBV6-1 to TRBJ1-3; no firm D call. Trimming pared 1 base from V and 0 bases from J, leaving 7 bases between. Looked up from germline, CDR1 is MNHNS and CDR2 is SASEGT. The length of the CDR3 is 15 residues. Written as DNA, the CDR3 is TGTGCCAGCAGTGAAGACGTGAGCTCTGGAAACACCATATATTTT. Its translation is CASSEDVSSGNTIYF.

The V gene is TRBV7-3, the J gene TRBJ1-2; TRBD1 matches 9 bases. This CDR3 has 15 residues. V gave up 0 bases and J gave up 4 bases; unmatched junction bases: 3. CDR1 and CDR2 from the germline V gene are SGHTA and FQGTGA. CDR3 loop: CASSLTGTGPYGYTF. CDR3 DNA sequence: TGTGCCAGCAGCTTAACGGGGACAGGGCCCTATGGCTACACCTTC.

This rearrangement joins TRBV28 to TRBJ2-2; TRBD1 agrees at 7 bases. This CDR3 region has 17 residues. V lost 4 bases to trimming and J lost 7 bases; unmatched junction nucleotides: 15. Germline V gene data show CDR1 as MDHEN and CDR2 as SYDVKM. CDR3 amino acids: CASSYPERGRPGGELFF. The CDR3 DNA reads TGTGCCAGCAGTTACCCCGAGAGGGGGCGTCCCGGCGGGGAGCTGTTTTTT.

The chain has TRBV10-3 and TRBJ2-7, with 8 bases that match TRBD1. The CDR3 is 13 residues long. Trimming removed 2 bases from V and 7 bases from J; junction bases left unmatched: 4. CDR1 and CDR2 (germline): ENHRY, SYGVKD. The CDR3 spells CAISEGQGGEQYV. The CDR3 coding sequence is TGTGCCATCAGTGAGGGACAGGGCGGGGAGCAGTACGTC.

The chain uses TRBV19 and TRBJ1-1, with a possible D match to TRBD1 (5 bases). This CDR3 spans 14 amino acids. The germline CDR1 and CDR2 sequences are LNHDA and SQIVND (reference sequence). V was shortened by 7 bases and J by 1 base, with 13 bases between the two germline ends. The CDR3 spells CASTAGRRNTEAFF. CDR3 nucleotides: TGTGCCAGTACCGCGGGACGCCGGAACACTGAAGCTTTCTTT.

The chain couples TRBV20-1 to TRBJ1-5; a weak D match, TRBD1 (6 bases). V was shortened by 5 bases and J by 5 bases, with 7 bases between the two germline ends. CDR1 DFQATT and CDR2 SNEGSKA come from the germline V gene (reference sequence). This CDR3 spans 11 amino acids. CDR3 sequence reads: CSAPGDQPQHF. CDR3 coding DNA: TGCAGTGCTCCAGGGGATCAGCCCCAGCATTTT.

The rearrangement links TRBV5-4 to TRBJ1-2; D is possibly TRBD1 (6 bases). With 3 bases removed from V and 4 bases from J, the gap between germline ends came to 13 bases. CDR1 is SGHNT, CDR2 YYREEE, per germline (reference sequence). The CDR3 extends over 14 amino acids. DNA for the CDR3: TGTGCCAGCAGCTCTCAGGGGTTAAGCTATGGCTACACCTTC. Its protein product is CASSSQGLSYGYTF.

V gene TRBV19 combines with J gene TRBJ1-4; the D is unclear. The CDR3 extends over 12 amino acids. V was shortened by 7 bases and J by 6 bases, with 9 bases between the two germline ends. Germline V gene data show CDR1 as LNHDA and CDR2 as SQIVND (reference sequence). CDR3 in DNA: TGTGCCAGTAAATTCTTCGATGAAAAACTGTTTTTT. As protein: CASKFFDEKLFF.

The chain uses TRBV7-6 and TRBJ2-3; 9 bases match TRBD2. In germline, CDR1 is SGHVS, CDR2 FNYEAQ. CDR3 length equals 15 residues. The junction had 2 bases not matched to a gene; V was cut back by 2 bases and J by 2 bases. CDR3 nucleotides: TGTGCCAGCAGCTTAAGCGGGGGGTACACAGATACGCAGTATTTT. It translates to CASSLSGGYTDTQYF. Full variable domain (rest looked up from reference TRBV7-6 and TRBJ2-3): GAGVSQSPRYKVTKRGQDVALRCDPISGHVSLYWYRQALGQGPEFLTYFNYEAQQDKSGLPNDRFSAERPEGSISTLTIQRTEQRDSAMYRCASSLSGGYTDTQYFGPGTRLTVL.

This clone was seen only once. The rearrangement links TRBV27 to TRBJ2-5; possibly TRBD2 for D (6 bases). CDR1 MNHEY and CDR2 SMNVEV come from the germline V gene (reference sequence). The V end lost 5 bases, the J end lost 5 bases, and 18 bases lay between the germline ends. This CDR3 spans 15 amino acids. The CDR3 here is CASSPTDYRRETQYF. CDR3 nucleotides: TGTGCCAGCAGTCCGACGGACTACCGACGGGAGACCCAGTACTTC.

The chain has TRBV2 and TRBJ1-6, with D possibly TRBD1 on 5 matching bases. V was trimmed by 3 bases and J by 6 bases, leaving 12 bases between them. Germline V lookup: CDR1 SNHLY, CDR2 FYNNEI. The CDR3 has 15 residues. The CDR3 region is CASSEGGGSNSPLHF. CDR3 bases: TGTGCCAGCAGTGAGGGGGGGGGAAGTAATTCACCCCTCCACTTT.

This rearrangement joins TRBV7-9 to TRBJ2-7; 7 bases are a match to TRBD2. The J segment lost 7 bases and the V segment lost 4 bases, leaving 7 bases of the junction unmatched. The CDR3 runs 13 residues. Looked up from germline, CDR1 is SEHNR and CDR2 is FQNEAQ (reference sequence). CDR3 coding DNA: TGTGCCAGCAGCTCCCCAGGGAGGGAAGAGCAGTACGTC. This encodes CASSSPGREEQYV.

This rearrangement joins TRBV5-5 to TRBJ2-7, with 7 bases aligning to TRBD1. V was pared by 3 bases and J by 2 bases, with 2 bases of the junction left unmatched. The germline gives CDR1 SGHKS, CDR2 YYEKEE (reference sequence). The CDR3 runs 13 residues. As DNA, the CDR3 is TGTGCCAGCAGCTCCCAGGGGGCCTACGAGCAGTACGTC. It is translated as CASSSQGAYEQYV.

This clone was observed a few times. V is TRBV2 and J is TRBJ2-2; D is possibly TRBD2 (6 bases). Trimming left V 7 bases short and J 6 bases short, with 15 bases between. Germline V gene sequence: CDR1 SNHLY, CDR2 FYNNEI. This CDR3 comprises 14 residues. The CDR3 loop is CASISGTGAGELFF. The CDR3 DNA sequence: TGTGCCAGCATATCCGGGACGGGGGCCGGGGAGCTGTTTTTT.

V is TRBV28 and J is TRBJ2-3, with 7 bases matching TRBD1. Germline-derived CDR1 and CDR2 are MDHEN and SYDVKM. This CDR3 comprises 20 residues. Unmatched junction bases numbered 24, after V lost 4 bases and J lost 5 bases. CDR3: CASSWTPRDSHRHTRDTQYF. CDR3 sequence (DNA): TGTGCCAGCAGTTGGACCCCACGGGACAGTCACCGGCACACACGAGATACGCAGTATTTT.

The chain combines TRBV7-9 with TRBJ1-6; TRBD1 matches 8 bases. The germline gives CDR1 SEHNR, CDR2 FQNEAQ (reference sequence). V was clipped by 4 bases and J by 7 bases; unmatched bases: 6. The CDR3 totals 15 residues. In DNA, the CDR3 is TGTGCCAGCAGCTCGTCAAGACAGGGGAATTCACCCCTCCACTTT. Protein sequence: CASSSSRQGNSPLHF.

The chain is built from TRBV5-1 and TRBJ1-1, with D uncertain. The germline V gene has CDR1 SGHRS and CDR2 YFSETQ. The CDR3 length is 14 residues. Trimming stripped 0 bases from V and 2 bases from J, with 8 bases between. In DNA, the CDR3 is TGCGCCAGCAGCTTGGAGGGAGGAAACACTGAAGCTTTCTTT. Translation: CASSLEGGNTEAFF.

The gene calls are TRBV2 and TRBJ1-2; TRBD1 matches 11 bases. Per the germline V gene, CDR1 is SNHLY and CDR2 is FYNNEI. V was clipped by 6 bases and J by 3 bases; unmatched bases: 3. The length of the CDR3 is 14 residues. The CDR3 DNA reads TGTGCCAGCAGGGGGACAGGGGGATACTATGGCTACACCTTC. It translates to CASRGTGGYYGYTF.

The chain employs TRBV11-3 and TRBJ2-7, with a possible D match to TRBD2 (6 bases). The germline V and J ends were trimmed by 5 bases and 4 bases, with 21 bases remaining between them. The CDR3 totals 16 residues. Germline-derived CDR1 and CDR2 are SGHNT and YENEEA. CDR3 bases: TGTGCCAGCAGCATCCACCGGCGGGGTAGGGCGTACGAGCAGTACGTC. It encodes CASSIHRRGRAYEQYV.

This sequence joins TRBV5-8 and TRBJ2-6; 7 bases agree with TRBD1. Germline V gene data show CDR1 as SGHTS and CDR2 as YDEGEE. The CDR3 has 18 amino acids. Trimming at V came to 6 bases and at J to 2 bases, leaving 14 bases not matched to a gene. The CDR3 DNA sequence: TGTGCCAGCAACATCCCCCAATTTCAGGGGGCTGGGGCCAACGTCCTGACTTTC. It translates to CASNIPQFQGAGANVLTF.

The V call is TRBV28, the J call TRBJ2-7, with 8 positions matching TRBD1. Per the germline V gene, CDR1 is MDHEN and CDR2 is SYDVKM. Trimming cost V 2 bases and J 4 bases; bases outside gene matches: 4. The CDR3 is 14 amino acids. The CDR3 DNA reads as TGTGCCAGCAGTTTACCGACAGGGGATTACGAGCAGTACGTC. Translating gives CASSLPTGDYEQYV.

The rearrangement joins TRBV7-2 to TRBJ1-1; D is unclear. Germline values: CDR1 SGHTA, CDR2 FQGNSA. The length of the CDR3 is 15 residues. Between the trimmed V and J ends, which lost 4 bases and 7 bases, there was a span of 19 bases. CDR3 coding DNA: TGTGCCAGCAGCTCGGACTCTATGCCTTCTATTGAAGCTTTCTTT. It codes for CASSSDSMPSIEAFF.

This chain uses TRBV2 with TRBJ1-1; D unresolved. The CDR3 is 11 amino acids. V dropped 3 bases and J dropped 5 bases, with 4 bases sitting between them. Germline CDR1 reads SNHLY; CDR2 reads FYNNEI. This CDR3 is CASSDGTEAFF. CDR3 sequence (DNA): TGTGCCAGCAGTGACGGGACTGAAGCTTTCTTT.

This clone was picked up a small number of times. The V and J genes are TRBV5-6 and TRBJ2-7, with D perhaps matching TRBD1 (5 bases). The germline V gene has CDR1 SGHDT and CDR2 YYEEEE. V lost 7 bases and J 3 bases, leaving 11 bases between the germline ends. The CDR3 has 12 residues. This CDR3 is CASAYQGYEQYV. The DNA of the CDR3 is TGTGCCAGCGCCTATCAGGGCTACGAGCAGTACGTC.

The chain employs TRBV28 and TRBJ2-7; a possible D gene is TRBD2 (5 bases). The length of the CDR3 is 14 residues. Trimming stripped 6 bases from V and 7 bases from J, with 19 bases between. In germline, CDR1 is MDHEN, CDR2 SYDVKM. CDR3 protein: CASRPSATLAEQYV. CDR3 coding DNA: TGTGCCAGCAGACCCTCCGCTACCCTAGCTGAGCAGTACGTC.

The rearrangement uses TRBV19 and TRBJ1-2, with D unclear. The V gene's germline CDR1 is LNHDA and CDR2 SQIVND (reference sequence). The length of the CDR3 is 14 residues. The V and J ends lost 3 bases and 4 bases respectively, with 12 bases between them. CDR3 protein: CASSIKKGLYGYTF. CDR3 bases: TGTGCCAGTAGTATCAAGAAAGGACTCTATGGCTACACCTTC.